Listed below are T cell receptor beta chains from one sample, sequenced in a study of T cell responses to AZD1222 COVID-19 vaccine. TCRdb's copy holds only in-frame clones and misses some; the assay was immunoSEQ multiplex PCR. Of roughly 270,000 clones listed, 94% are singletons. Sequencing was performed on peripheral blood, taken 28 days after the second AZD1222 dose. The source of these receptors is an adult who received the AZD1222 COVID-19 vaccine. CDR3s include the opening cysteine and the closing phenylalanine or tryptophan.

V gene	CDR3 protein
TRBV28	CASSPSLGNQPQHF
TRBV7-2	CASSLGANYGYTF
TRBV7-2	CASSLFPSSGNTIYF
TRBV11-2	CASSDGQAKNIQYF
TRBV2	CASSEKRWGYTF
TRBV12-5	CASGRDKTRNSYNEQFF
TRBV2	CASSLWANQPQHF
TRBV10-3	CAISEEGRENQPQHF
TRBV5-1	CASTFSGGTRTEAFF
TRBV7-3	CASSSDSTGELFF
TRBV19	CASSTQDRGGNQPQHF
TRBV9	CASSRAEGVKYF
TRBV7-9	CASSLRDTQYF
TRBV3-1/TRBV3-2	CASSQGQGGGAFF
TRBV28	CASSGGGLYYEQYF
TRBV7-9	CASSLEGGRGYTF
TRBV10-3	CAIRMEGLYNEQFF
TRBV23-1	CARRGLLSSRPNSPLHF
TRBV27	CASSRSGPTSEQFF
TRBV7-2	CASSLVGQLYGYTF
TRBV28	CASSPRRGLEQYF
TRBV7-9	CASSRSRQGLQFF